The clone carrying this T cell receptor beta chain has at least ten counts. Its specificity is not known. Multiplex PCR in two rounds served to amplify TCR beta CDR3 from genomic DNA. Specific primers for each TRBV and TRBJ gene were what first-round PCR used. The second round of PCR employed universal primers. MiXCR, run by TCRdb on the multiplex PCR reads, gives a single entry per CDR3 protein. The table lists about 17,000 distinct CDR3 sequences, around 15% of them singletons, with around two fifths in the top ten. The sample is drawn from a study of prognosis after radiotherapy for stage I lung cancer. The study's findings and limits: There were reportedly differences in TRBV and TRBJ gene usage between patients with and without metastases. It was in patients who developed distant metastases that Shannon entropy after stereotactic body radiation therapy was lower.

Trimming stripped 1 base from V and 6 bases from J, with 2 bases between. The CDR3 runs 11 residues. Germline CDR1 is SGHDT and CDR2 is YYEEEE. This rearrangement joins TRBV5-6 to TRBJ2-1; no reliable D call. The sample was PBMCs, taken before or after stereotactic body radiation therapy (not recorded which). This clonotype was sampled from a donor over 45 with non-small cell lung cancer. CDR3 nucleotides: TGTGCCAGCAGCTTGTTCAATGAGCAGTTCTTC. It is translated as CASSLFNEQFF.